This T cell receptor (beta chain) was documented in a study of high-grade serous ovarian cancer treatment subgroups. Study results and caveats: Different patients shared almost no repertoire; same-patient tumors shared 0.11 to 0.79. Repertoire analysis covered CDR3 alone, not CDR1 or CDR2. TCR relatedness rose with neoantigen level and trended with mutation load.

For this clone: Its specificity is not known.

The tumor samples were collected prior to definitive surgery or chemotherapy. Generated by immunoSEQ multiplex PCR, the TCRdb table keeps only in-frame clones and is missing some. Counted here are roughly 9,800 clones, around 68% occurring once; the ten biggest clones make up 3.5% to 4.5%. This TCR was recovered from a human donor with high-grade serous ovarian cancer. Material: tumor tissue.

The CDR3: CASTLAGGDEQFF. CDR3 bases: TGTGCCAGTACGCTAGCGGGAGGAGATGAGCAGTTCTTC. The chain links TRBV19 to TRBJ2-1, with 11 nucleotides matching TRBD2. The CDR3 has 13 residues. The junction had 4 bases not matched to a gene; V was cut back by 7 bases and J by 8 bases. From germline, CDR1 is LNHDA and CDR2 SQIVND (reference sequence).